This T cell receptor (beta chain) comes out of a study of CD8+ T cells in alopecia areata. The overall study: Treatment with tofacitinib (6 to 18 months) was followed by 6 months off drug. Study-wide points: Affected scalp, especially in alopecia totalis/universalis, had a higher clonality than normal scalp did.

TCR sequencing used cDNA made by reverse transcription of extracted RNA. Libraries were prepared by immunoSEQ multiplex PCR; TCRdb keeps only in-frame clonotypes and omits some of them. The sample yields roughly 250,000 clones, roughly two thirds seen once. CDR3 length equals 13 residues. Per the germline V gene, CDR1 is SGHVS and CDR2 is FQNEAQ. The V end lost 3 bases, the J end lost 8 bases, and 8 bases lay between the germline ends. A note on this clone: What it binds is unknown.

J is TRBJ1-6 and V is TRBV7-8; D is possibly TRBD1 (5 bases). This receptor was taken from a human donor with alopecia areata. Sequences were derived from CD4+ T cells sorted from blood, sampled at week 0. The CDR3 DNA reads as TGTGCCAGCAGCTTGGACAACTATTCACCCCTCCACTTT. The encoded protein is CASSLDNYSPLHF.